These T cell receptor beta chains were read from a single sample in a study of tumor-infiltrating lymphocytes in primary liver carcinoma. A single record per CDR3 protein comes from TCRdb applying MiXCR to the multiplex PCR reads. The sample contains roughly 80,000 distinct CDR3 sequences, roughly two thirds of which appear only once. The specimen sequenced was tumor-adjacent normal liver tissue. The receptor source for this set is a man in his forties with primary liver carcinoma and hepatitis B virus infection. Both conserved end residues are part of each CDR3. The order of the fields is D gene, J gene, clone size, V gene, CDR3 protein, CDR3 DNA. D genes are given only for firm matches. Expanded clones get a size class; other rows say once, few or many, or leave the size out.

NA | TRBJ2-7 | NA | TRBV24-1 | CVTSDQDEQYF | TGTGTCACCAGTGACCAGGACGAGCAGTACTTC
NA | TRBJ2-7 | NA | TRBV12-3/TRBV12-4 | CASSLGLGTSSEQYF | TGTGCCAGCAGTTTGGGTTTGGGAACATCGTCCGAGCAGTACTTC
TRBD1 | TRBJ2-7 | NA | TRBV28 | CACSKGTGGPYEHYF | TGTGCCTGTAGTAAGGGGACAGGGGGGCCCTACGAGCACTACTTC
NA | TRBJ1-1 | NA | TRBV4-1 | CTSNQDGYTEAFF | TGCACCAGCAACCAAGATGGGTACACTGAAGCTTTCTTT
NA | TRBJ2-3 | NA | TRBV6-2/TRBV6-3 | CASSQQGGSNQPQYF | TGTGCCAGCAGCCAACAAGGTGGTAGCAATCAGCCCCAGTATTTT
NA | TRBJ2-5 | NA | TRBV11-2 | CASSLAGLAVGGKETQYF | TGTGCCAGCAGCTTAGCGGGGCTAGCCGTGGGAGGAAAAGAGACCCAGTACTTC
NA | TRBJ2-7 | NA | TRBV7-8 | CATSEGGTFQYF | TGTGCCACCAGCGAAGGAGGGACATTCCAGTACTTC
TRBD1 | TRBJ1-2 | NA | TRBV28 | CTSSSGQGARYGYTF | TGTACCAGCAGTTCCGGACAGGGGGCTAGGTATGGCTACACCTTT
NA | TRBJ2-6 | NA | TRBV6-1 | CASSGTAHGANVPTF | TGTGCCAGCAGTGGGACGGCCCATGGGGCTAACGTCCCGACTTTC
NA | TRBJ2-3 | NA | TRBV4-1 | CASSHQSDAQYF | TGCGCCAGCAGCCACCAGTCAGATGCGCAGTATTTT
NA | TRBJ1-3 | once | TRBV29-1 | CCVERAGIGNTIYF | TGCTGCGTTGAAAGAGCGGGGATTGGAAACACCATATATTTT
TRBD1 | TRBJ1-5 | NA | TRBV6-5 | CASSYSGTGNQPQHF | TGTGCCAGCAGTTACTCGGGGACAGGCAATCAGCCCCAGCATTTT
TRBD1 | TRBJ2-1 | few | TRBV29-1 | CSGTRTGDYNEHFF | TGCAGCGGAACGCGGACAGGGGACTACAATGAGCACTTCTTC
NA | TRBJ1-1 | few | TRBV5-1 | CASSLNGGTNTEAFF | TGCGCCAGCAGCTTGAACGGGGGGACGAACACTGAAGCTTTCTTT
NA | TRBJ2-1 | few | TRBV4-2 | CASSQASDGGYEQFF | TGTGCCAGCAGCCAGGCCTCGGACGGCGGCTATGAGCAGTTCTTC
NA | TRBJ2-7 | few | TRBV29-1 | CSVEIGVGEQYF | TGCAGCGTCGAGATTGGGGTTGGCGAGCAGTACTTC
NA | TRBJ2-4 | few | TRBV7-8 | CAILGSKGGKNIQYF | TGTGCCATTTTGGGTTCGAAAGGAGGCAAAAACATTCAGTACTTC
NA | TRBJ1-1 | NA | TRBV6-1 | CASSEHQGRGNTEAFF | TGTGCCAGCAGTGAACATCAGGGGCGCGGGAACACTGAAGCTTTCTTT
NA | TRBJ1-5 | few | TRBV12-3/TRBV12-4 | CASSLAGRSNQPQHF | TGTGCCAGCAGTTTAGCGGGGAGGAGCAATCAGCCCCAGCATTTT
TRBD1 | TRBJ2-2 | NA | TRBV10-2 | CASNLQGGLTGELFF | TGCGCCAGCAATCTACAGGGGGGCCTTACCGGGGAGCTGTTTTTT